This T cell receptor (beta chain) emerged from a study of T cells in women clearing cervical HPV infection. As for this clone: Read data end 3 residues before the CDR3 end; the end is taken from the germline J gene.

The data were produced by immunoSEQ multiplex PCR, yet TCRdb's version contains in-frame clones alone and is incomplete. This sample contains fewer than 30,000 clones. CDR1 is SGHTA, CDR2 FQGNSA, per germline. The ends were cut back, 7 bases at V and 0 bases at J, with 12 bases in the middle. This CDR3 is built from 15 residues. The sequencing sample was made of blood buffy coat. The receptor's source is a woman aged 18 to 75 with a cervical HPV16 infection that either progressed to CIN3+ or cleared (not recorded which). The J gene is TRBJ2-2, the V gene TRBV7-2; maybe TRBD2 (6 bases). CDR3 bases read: TGTGCCAGCACCACCGGGGGAGCGAACACCGGGGAG. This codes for CASTTGGANTGE. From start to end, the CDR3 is CASTTGGANTGELFF.